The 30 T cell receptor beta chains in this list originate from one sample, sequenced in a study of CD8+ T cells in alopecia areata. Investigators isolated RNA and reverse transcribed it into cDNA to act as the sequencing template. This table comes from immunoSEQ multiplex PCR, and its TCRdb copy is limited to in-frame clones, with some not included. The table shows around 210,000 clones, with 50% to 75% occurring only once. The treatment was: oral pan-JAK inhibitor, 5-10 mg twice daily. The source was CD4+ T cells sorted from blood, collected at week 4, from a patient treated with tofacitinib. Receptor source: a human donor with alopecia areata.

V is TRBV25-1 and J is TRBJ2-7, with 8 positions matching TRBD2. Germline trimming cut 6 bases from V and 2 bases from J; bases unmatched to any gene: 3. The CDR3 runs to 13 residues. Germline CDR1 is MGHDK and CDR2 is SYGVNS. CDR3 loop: CASRLAGTYEQYF. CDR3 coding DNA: TGTGCCAGCAGATTAGCGGGGACCTACGAGCAGTACTTC.

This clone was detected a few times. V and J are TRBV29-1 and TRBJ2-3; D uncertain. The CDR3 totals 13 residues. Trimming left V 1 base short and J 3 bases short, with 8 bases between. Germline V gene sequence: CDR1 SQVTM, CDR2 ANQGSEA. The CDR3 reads CSVEGFSTDTQYF. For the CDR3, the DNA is TGCAGCGTTGAAGGGTTTTCGACAGATACGCAGTATTTT.

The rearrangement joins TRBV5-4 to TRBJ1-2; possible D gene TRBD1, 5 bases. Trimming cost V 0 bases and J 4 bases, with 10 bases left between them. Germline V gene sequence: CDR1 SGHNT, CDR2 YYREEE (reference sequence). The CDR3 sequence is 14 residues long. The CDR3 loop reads CASSLAGVPYGYTF. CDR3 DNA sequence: TGTGCCAGCAGCTTGGCGGGGGTACCCTATGGCTACACCTTC.

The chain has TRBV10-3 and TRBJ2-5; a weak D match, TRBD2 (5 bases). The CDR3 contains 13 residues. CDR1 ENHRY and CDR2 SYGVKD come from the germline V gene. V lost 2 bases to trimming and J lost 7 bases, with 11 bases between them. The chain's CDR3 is CAISETRSATQYF. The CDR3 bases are TGTGCCATCAGTGAGACTAGGTCGGCGACCCAGTACTTC.

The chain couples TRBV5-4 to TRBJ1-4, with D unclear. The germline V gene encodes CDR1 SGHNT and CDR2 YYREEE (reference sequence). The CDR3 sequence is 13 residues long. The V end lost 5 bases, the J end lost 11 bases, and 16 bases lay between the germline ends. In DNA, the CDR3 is TGTGCCAGCAGTAGACCGGGAGATGGGAAACTGTTTTTT. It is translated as CASSRPGDGKLFF.

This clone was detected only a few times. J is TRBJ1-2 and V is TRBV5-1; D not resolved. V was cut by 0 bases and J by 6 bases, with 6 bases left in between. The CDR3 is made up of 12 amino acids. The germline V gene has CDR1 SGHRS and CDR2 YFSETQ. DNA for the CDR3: TGCGCCAGCAGCTTGGAGTCCGATGGCTACACCTTC. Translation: CASSLESDGYTF.

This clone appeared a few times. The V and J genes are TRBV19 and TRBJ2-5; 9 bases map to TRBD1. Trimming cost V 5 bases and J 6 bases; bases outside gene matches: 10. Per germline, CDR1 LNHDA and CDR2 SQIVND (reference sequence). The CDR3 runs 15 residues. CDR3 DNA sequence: TGTGCCAGTAGTTACCGGACAGGGGTAGGGAAGACCCAGTACTTC. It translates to CASSYRTGVGKTQYF.

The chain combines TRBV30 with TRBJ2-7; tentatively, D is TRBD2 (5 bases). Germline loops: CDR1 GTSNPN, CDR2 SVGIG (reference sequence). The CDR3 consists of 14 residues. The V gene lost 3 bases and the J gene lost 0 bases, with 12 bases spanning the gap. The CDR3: CAWSPSGISYEQYF. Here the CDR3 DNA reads TGTGCCTGGAGCCCTTCCGGGATCTCCTACGAGCAGTACTTC.

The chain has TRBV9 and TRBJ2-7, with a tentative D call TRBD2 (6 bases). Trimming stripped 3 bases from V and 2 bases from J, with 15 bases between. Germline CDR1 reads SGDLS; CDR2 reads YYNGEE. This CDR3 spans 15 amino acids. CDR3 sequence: CASSESLGGTYEQYF. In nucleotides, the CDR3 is TGTGCCAGCAGCGAGAGCCTCGGGGGAACCTACGAGCAGTACTTC.

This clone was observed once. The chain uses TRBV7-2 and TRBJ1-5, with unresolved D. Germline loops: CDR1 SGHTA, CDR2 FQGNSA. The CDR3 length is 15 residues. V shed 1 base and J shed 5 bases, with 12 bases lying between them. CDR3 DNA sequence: TGTGCCAGCAGCTTAGTCGGCAGTCCCGATCAGCCCCAGCATTTT. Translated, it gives CASSLVGSPDQPQHF.

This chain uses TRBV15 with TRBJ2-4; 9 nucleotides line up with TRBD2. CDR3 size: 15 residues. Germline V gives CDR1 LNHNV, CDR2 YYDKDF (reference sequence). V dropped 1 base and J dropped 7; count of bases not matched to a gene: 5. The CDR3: CATSRGAGGQNIQYF. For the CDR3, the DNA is TGTGCCACCAGCAGAGGGGCGGGGGGGCAGAACATTCAGTACTTC.

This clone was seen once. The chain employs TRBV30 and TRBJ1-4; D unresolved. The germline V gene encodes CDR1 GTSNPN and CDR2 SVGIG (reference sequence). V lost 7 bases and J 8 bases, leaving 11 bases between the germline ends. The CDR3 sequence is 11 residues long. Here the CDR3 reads CAFSLWEKLFF. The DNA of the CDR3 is TGTGCCTTCTCCCTTTGGGAAAAACTGTTTTTT.

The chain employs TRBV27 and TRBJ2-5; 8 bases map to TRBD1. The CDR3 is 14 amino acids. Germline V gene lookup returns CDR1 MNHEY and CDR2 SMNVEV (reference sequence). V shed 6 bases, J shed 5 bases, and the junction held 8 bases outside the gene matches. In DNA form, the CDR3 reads TGTGCCAGCAGGACAGGGGTGTTCGTGGAGACCCAGTACTTC. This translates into CASRTGVFVETQYF.

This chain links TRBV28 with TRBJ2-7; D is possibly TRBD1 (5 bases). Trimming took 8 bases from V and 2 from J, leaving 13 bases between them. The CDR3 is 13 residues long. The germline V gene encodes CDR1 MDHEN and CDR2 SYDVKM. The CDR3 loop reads CASGRQPTYEQYF. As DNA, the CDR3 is TGTGCCAGCGGTCGACAGCCGACCTACGAGCAGTACTTC.

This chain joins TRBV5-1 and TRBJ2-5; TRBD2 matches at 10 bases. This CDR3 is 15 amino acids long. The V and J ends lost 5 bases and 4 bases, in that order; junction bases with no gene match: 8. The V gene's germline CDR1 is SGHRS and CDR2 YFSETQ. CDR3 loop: CASRTSGGAGETQYF. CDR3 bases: TGCGCCAGCAGGACGAGCGGGGGGGCCGGAGAGACCCAGTACTTC.

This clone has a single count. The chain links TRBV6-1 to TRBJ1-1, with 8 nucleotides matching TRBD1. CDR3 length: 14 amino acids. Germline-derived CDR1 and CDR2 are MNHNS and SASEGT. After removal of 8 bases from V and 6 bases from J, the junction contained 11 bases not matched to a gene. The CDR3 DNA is TGTGCCAGCGTAAAACGGGACAGGAAATCTGAAGCTTTCTTT. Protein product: CASVKRDRKSEAFF.

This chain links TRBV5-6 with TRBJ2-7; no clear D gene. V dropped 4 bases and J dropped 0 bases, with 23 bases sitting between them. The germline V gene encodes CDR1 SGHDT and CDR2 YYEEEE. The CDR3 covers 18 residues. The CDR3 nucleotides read TGTGCCAGCAGCCACTCCCTTCGTTGGGGTTCACCCTCCTACGAGCAGTACTTC. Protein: CASSHSLRWGSPSYEQYF. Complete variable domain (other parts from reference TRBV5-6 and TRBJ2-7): DAGVTQSPTHLIKTRGQQVTLRCSPKSGHDTVSWYQQALGQGPQFIFQYYEEEERQRGNFPDRFSGHQFPNYSSELNVNALLLGDSALYLCASSHSLRWGSPSYEQYFGPGTRLTVT.

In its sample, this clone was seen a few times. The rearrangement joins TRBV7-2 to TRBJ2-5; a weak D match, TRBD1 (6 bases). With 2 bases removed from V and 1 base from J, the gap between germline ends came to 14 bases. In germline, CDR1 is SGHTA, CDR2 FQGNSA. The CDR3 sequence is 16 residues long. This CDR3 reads CASSLMAGALQETQYF. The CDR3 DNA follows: TGTGCCAGCAGCTTAATGGCAGGGGCCCTCCAAGAGACCCAGTACTTC.

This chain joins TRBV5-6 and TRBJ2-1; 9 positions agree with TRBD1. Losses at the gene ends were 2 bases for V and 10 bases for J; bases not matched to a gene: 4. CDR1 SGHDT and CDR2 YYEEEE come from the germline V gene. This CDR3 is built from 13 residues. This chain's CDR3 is CASSLQGAREQFF. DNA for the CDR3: TGTGCCAGCAGCTTACAGGGGGCTCGGGAGCAGTTCTTC.

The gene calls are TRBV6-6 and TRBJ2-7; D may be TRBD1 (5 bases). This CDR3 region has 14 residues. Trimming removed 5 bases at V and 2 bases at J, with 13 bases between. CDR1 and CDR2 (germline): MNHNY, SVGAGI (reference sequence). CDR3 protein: CASSKDIFPYEQYF. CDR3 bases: TGTGCCAGCAGTAAGGACATCTTCCCCTACGAGCAGTACTTC.

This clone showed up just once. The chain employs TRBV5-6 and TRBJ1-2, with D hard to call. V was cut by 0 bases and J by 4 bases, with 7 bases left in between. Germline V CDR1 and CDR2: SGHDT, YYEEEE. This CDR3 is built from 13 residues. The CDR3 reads CASSLDTSYGYTF. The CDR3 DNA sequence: TGTGCCAGCAGCTTGGACACAAGCTATGGCTACACCTTC.

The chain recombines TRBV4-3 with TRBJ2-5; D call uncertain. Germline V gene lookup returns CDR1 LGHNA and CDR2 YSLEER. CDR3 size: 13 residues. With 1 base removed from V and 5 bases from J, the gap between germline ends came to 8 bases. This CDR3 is CASSQVAGETQYF. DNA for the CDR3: TGCGCCAGCAGCCAAGTAGCCGGGGAGACCCAGTACTTC.

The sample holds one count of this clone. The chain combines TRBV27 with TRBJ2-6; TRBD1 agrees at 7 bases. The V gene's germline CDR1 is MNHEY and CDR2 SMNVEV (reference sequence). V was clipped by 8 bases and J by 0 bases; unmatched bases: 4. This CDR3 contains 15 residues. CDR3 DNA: TGTGCCAGCTTGGGACAGAACTCTGGGGCCAACGTCCTGACTTTC. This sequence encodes CASLGQNSGANVLTF.

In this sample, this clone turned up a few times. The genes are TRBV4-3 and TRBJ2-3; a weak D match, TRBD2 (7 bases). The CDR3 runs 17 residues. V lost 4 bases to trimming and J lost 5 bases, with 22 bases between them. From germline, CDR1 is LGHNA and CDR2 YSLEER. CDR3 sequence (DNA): TGCGCCAGCAGCCTGGGGCGGTCGGGGGGCGGACGAGATACGCAGTATTTT. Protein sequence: CASSLGRSGGGRDTQYF.

The CDR3 region is CASSSLYEQYF. CDR3 coding DNA: TGTGCCAGCAGCTCCCTTTATGAGCAGTACTTC. This sequence joins TRBV6-5 and TRBJ2-7; D gene uncertain. This CDR3 is 11 amino acids long. V dropped 6 bases and J dropped 7 bases, with 10 bases sitting between them. Germline CDR1 MNHEY, CDR2 SVGAGI.

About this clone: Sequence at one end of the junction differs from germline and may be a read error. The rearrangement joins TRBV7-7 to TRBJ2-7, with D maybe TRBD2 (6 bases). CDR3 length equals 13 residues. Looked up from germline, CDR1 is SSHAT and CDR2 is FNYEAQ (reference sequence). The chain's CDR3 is CASSLGRGYEQYF. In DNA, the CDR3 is TGTGCTAGCAGCTTAGGGCGGGGCTACGAGCAGTACTTC.

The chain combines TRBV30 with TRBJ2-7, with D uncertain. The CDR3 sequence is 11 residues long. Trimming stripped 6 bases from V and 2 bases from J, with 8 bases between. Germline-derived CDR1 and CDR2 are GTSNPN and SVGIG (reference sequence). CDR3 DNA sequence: TGTGCCTGCACCTTAACCTACGAGCAGTACTTC. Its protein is CACTLTYEQYF.

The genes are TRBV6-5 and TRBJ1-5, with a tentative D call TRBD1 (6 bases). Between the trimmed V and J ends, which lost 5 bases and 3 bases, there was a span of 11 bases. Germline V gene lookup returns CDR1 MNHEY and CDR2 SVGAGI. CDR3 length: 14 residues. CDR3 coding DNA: TGTGCCAGCAGTCCGACAGGACCCAATCAGCCCCAGCATTTT. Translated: CASSPTGPNQPQHF.

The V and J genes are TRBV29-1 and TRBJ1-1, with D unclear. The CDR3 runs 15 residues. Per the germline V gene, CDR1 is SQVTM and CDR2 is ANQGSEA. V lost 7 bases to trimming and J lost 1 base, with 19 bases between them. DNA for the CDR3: TGCAGCGCCACCGAGGTTTGGGCAGGGAACACTGAAGCTTTCTTT. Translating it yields CSATEVWAGNTEAFF.

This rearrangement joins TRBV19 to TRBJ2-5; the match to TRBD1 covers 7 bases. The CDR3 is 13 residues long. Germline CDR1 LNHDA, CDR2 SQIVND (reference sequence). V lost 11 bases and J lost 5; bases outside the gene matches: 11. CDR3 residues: CAQFTGVEETQYF. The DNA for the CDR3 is TGTGCCCAATTCACAGGGGTTGAGGAGACCCAGTACTTC.